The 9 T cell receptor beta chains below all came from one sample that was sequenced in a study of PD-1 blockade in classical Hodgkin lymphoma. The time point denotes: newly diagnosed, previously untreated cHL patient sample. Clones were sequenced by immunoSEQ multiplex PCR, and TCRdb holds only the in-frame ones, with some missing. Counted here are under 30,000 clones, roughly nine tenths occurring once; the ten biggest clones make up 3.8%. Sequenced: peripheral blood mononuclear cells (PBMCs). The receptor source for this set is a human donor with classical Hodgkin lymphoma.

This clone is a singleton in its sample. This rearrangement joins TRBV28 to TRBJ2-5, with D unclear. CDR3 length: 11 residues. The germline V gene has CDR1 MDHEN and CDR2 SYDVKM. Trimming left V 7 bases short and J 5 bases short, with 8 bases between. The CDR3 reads CASTLGETQYF. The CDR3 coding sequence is TGTGCCAGCACCCTGGGGGAGACCCAGTACTTC.

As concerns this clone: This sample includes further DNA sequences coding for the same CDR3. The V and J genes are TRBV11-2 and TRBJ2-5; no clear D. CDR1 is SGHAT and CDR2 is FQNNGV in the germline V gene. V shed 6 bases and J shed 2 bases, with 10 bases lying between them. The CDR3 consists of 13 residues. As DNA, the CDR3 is TGTGCCAGCAGTCCTGGGTATCAAGAGACCCAGTACTTC. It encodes CASSPGYQETQYF. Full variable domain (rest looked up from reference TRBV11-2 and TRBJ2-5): EAGVAQSPRYKIIEKRQSVAFWCNPISGHATLYWYQQILGQGPKLLIQFQNNGVVDDSQLPKDRFSAERLKGVDSTLKIQPAKLEDSAVYLCASSPGYQETQYFGPGTRLLVL.

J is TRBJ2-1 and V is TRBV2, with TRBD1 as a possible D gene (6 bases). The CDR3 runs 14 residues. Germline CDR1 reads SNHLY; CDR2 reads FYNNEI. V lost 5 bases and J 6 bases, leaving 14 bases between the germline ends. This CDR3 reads CASSPGTLINEQFF. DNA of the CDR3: TGTGCCAGCAGTCCCGGGACACTCATCAATGAGCAGTTCTTC.

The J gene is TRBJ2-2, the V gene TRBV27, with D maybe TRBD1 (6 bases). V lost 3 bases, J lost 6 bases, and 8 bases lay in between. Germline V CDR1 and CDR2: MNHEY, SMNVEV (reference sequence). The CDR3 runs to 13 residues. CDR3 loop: CASSFNRAGELFF. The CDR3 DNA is TGTGCCAGCAGTTTTAACAGGGCCGGGGAGCTGTTTTTT.

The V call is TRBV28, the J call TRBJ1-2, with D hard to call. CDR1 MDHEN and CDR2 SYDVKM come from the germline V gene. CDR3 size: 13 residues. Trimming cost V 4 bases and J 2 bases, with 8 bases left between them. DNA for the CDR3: TGTGCCAGCAGTTCCACCAAAAACTATGGCTACACCTTC. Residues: CASSSTKNYGYTF.

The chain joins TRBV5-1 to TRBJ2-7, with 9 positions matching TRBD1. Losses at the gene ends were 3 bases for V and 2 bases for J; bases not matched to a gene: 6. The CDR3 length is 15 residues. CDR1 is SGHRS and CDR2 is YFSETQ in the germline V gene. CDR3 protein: CASSWGTGKTYEQYF. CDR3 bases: TGCGCCAGCAGCTGGGGGACAGGGAAAACCTACGAGCAGTACTTC.

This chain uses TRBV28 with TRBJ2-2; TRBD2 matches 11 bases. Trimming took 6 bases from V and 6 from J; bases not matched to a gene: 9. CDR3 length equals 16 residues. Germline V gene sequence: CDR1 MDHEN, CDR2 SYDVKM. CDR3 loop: CASSPSSGRASGELFF. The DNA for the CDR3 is TGTGCCAGCAGCCCAAGTAGCGGGAGGGCCTCCGGGGAGCTGTTTTTT.

In nucleotides, the CDR3 is TGCAGCGTTGGCCTTCCGCCAACTAATGAAAAACTGTTTTTT. Protein: CSVGLPPTNEKLFF. The V gene is TRBV29-1, the J gene TRBJ1-4; no reliable D call. V dropped 4 bases and J dropped 0 bases, with 9 bases sitting between them. This CDR3 is built from 14 residues. In germline, CDR1 is SQVTM, CDR2 ANQGSEA.

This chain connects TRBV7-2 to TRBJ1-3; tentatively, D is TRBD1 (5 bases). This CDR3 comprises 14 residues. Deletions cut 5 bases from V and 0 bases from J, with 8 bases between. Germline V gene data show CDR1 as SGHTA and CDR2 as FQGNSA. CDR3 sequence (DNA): TGTGCCAGCAGCAGGGGATCCTCTGGAAACACCATATATTTT. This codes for CASSRGSSGNTIYF. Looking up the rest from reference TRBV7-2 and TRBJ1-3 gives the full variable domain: GAGVSQSPSNKVTEKGKDVELRCDPISGHTALYWYRQSLGQGLEFLIYFQGNSAPDKSGLPSDRFSAERTGGSVSTLTIQRTQQEDSAVYLCASSRGSSGNTIYFGEGSWLTVV.